A single sample gave rise to the 26 T cell receptor beta chains below, sequenced in a study of shared clonotypes between healthy human individuals (dated by TCRdb to 2018 to 2020). CD8 naive samples were CD45RO-negative cells positively selected for CCR7, giving a CD45RA+CCR7+ population that excluded TemRA cells. Receptor amplification or capture employed the immunoSEQ multiplex PCR assay. TCRdb stores this immuneACCESS table with in-frame sequences only. Part of the clones is absent; in the studies checked, under half of the shortfall reflects unresolved V genes, and no reason is known for the rest. The sample data list about 2 million clones, and roughly 94% of these were observed just once. The top ten constitute more than 0.95% of the sample. The sequencing input was naive CD8+ T cells sorted from blood. The cell subset or site label here, explained by the study, means: CD45RA+CCR7+. These receptors came from a man aged 18-30 years in good health.

The chain uses TRBV18 and TRBJ2-1; TRBD1 aligns across 9 bases. This CDR3 has 13 amino acids. V was clipped by 5 bases and J by 6 bases; unmatched bases: 2. Germline V gene sequence: CDR1 KGHSH, CDR2 LQKENI. Here the CDR3 DNA reads TGTGCCAGCTCAGGGACAGGGATCAATGAGCAGTTCTTC. This codes for CASSGTGINEQFF.

The chain's CDR3 is CASSHGTGGYSNQPQHF. The DNA for the CDR3 is TGCGCCAGCAGCCATGGGACAGGGGGATATAGCAATCAGCCCCAGCATTTT. The chain joins TRBV4-1 to TRBJ1-5; 11 positions match TRBD1. Germline-derived CDR1 and CDR2 are MGHRA and YSYEKL. CDR3 size: 17 residues. The J segment lost 0 bases and the V segment lost 3 bases, leaving 4 bases of the junction unmatched.

The rearrangement joins TRBV19 to TRBJ2-5; D might be TRBD1 (6 bases). The germline CDR1 and CDR2 sequences are LNHDA and SQIVND (reference sequence). The length of the CDR3 is 16 residues. Trimming shortened V by 5 bases and J by 1 base, and 17 bases separated the two germline ends. CDR3 sequence reads: CASSEGHRVGQETQYF. In DNA, the CDR3 is TGTGCCAGTAGTGAGGGCCACAGGGTAGGCCAAGAGACCCAGTACTTC.

This clone has a handful of counts. The chain links TRBV9 to TRBJ1-1; D is undetermined. Germline assignment: CDR1 SGDLS and CDR2 YYNGEE. The V gene lost 2 bases and the J gene lost 5 bases, with 10 bases spanning the gap. The CDR3 spans 13 residues. The CDR3 loop reads CASSVALWTEAFF. The CDR3 coding sequence is TGTGCCAGCAGCGTTGCCCTTTGGACTGAAGCTTTCTTT.

This clone was recorded a few times. The chain couples TRBV11-2 to TRBJ1-6; D remains unclear. CDR1 and CDR2 (germline): SGHAT, FQNNGV. Trimming took 1 base from V and 10 from J, leaving 11 bases between them. The CDR3 has 14 residues. In DNA, the CDR3 is TGTGCCAGCAGCTTAGCACGGGTGTGGTCACCCCTCCACTTT. It codes for CASSLARVWSPLHF.

The chain's CDR3 is CASSYGASDGEQYF. As DNA, the CDR3 is TGTGCCAGCAGTTACGGGGCTAGTGATGGGGAGCAGTACTTC. The chain couples TRBV6-5 to TRBJ2-7; D possibly corresponds to TRBD1 (5 bases). The CDR3 is 14 amino acids. CDR1 is MNHEY, CDR2 SVGAGI, per germline. V lost 2 bases and J 7 bases, leaving 15 bases between the germline ends.

The rearrangement joins TRBV5-1 to TRBJ1-6, with TRBD1 as a possible D gene (5 bases). The germline V and J ends were trimmed by 3 bases and 7 bases, with 23 bases remaining between them. CDR1 and CDR2 (germline): SGHRS, YFSETQ. The CDR3 length is 18 residues. The CDR3 protein is CASSWKPPDLEGNSPLHF. The CDR3, as DNA: TGCGCCAGCAGCTGGAAGCCCCCGGACCTTGAGGGGAATTCACCCCTCCACTTT.

The chain carries TRBV27 and TRBJ2-7, with a tentative D call TRBD1 (5 bases). The length of the CDR3 is 13 residues. The V gene lost 3 bases and the J gene lost 3 bases, with 9 bases spanning the gap. Looked up from germline, CDR1 is MNHEY and CDR2 is SMNVEV (reference sequence). CDR3 DNA sequence: TGTGCCAGCAGTTTTGCCGACAGCTACGAGCAGTACTTC. This gives the protein CASSFADSYEQYF.

The CDR3 coding sequence is TGCAGCGCCTATGGGGGGGCTGGAAACGAGCAGTACTTC. Protein: CSAYGGAGNEQYF. The chain recombines TRBV29-1 with TRBJ2-7, with TRBD2 as a possible D gene (7 bases). The V and J ends lost 7 bases and 5 bases respectively, with 18 bases between them. This CDR3 region has 13 residues. CDR1 is SQVTM, CDR2 ANQGSEA, per germline.

V and J are TRBV27 and TRBJ1-2; D unresolved. V was trimmed by 6 bases and J by 8 bases, leaving 22 bases between them. This CDR3 spans 15 amino acids. Germline CDR1 reads MNHEY; CDR2 reads SMNVEV (reference sequence). The CDR3 nucleotides are TGTGCCAGCAGCTCAGGACGGACCCTATGGTTGGGCTACACCTTC. Residues: CASSSGRTLWLGYTF.

The V and J genes are TRBV7-2 and TRBJ2-3, with D perhaps TRBD1 (5 bases). Germline V gene sequence: CDR1 SGHTA, CDR2 FQGNSA. The CDR3 loop spans 15 amino acids. Trimming pared 2 bases from V and 2 bases from J, leaving 11 bases between. The CDR3 reads CASSLFRTTTDTQYF. In DNA form, the CDR3 reads TGTGCCAGCAGCTTATTCAGGACAACCACAGATACGCAGTATTTT.

This clone showed up just once. The chain joins TRBV11-2 to TRBJ2-3; tentatively, D is TRBD2 (6 bases). The V and J ends lost 0 bases and 9 bases respectively, with 19 bases between them. CDR3 length: 16 residues. CDR1 is SGHAT, CDR2 FQNNGV, per germline. The CDR3 is CASSLDLTSSGYTQYF. The CDR3 DNA reads as TGTGCCAGCAGCTTAGATCTGACTAGTAGCGGATACACGCAGTATTTT.

The chain couples TRBV4-1 to TRBJ2-3; 13 nucleotides match TRBD2. Germline CDR1 reads MGHRA; CDR2 reads YSYEKL. V dropped 4 bases and J dropped 6; count of bases not matched to a gene: 10. The length of the CDR3 is 17 residues. The CDR3: CASSPRTSGSFGDTQYF. For the CDR3, the DNA is TGCGCCAGCAGCCCTAGGACTAGCGGGAGTTTTGGGGATACGCAGTATTTT.

The rearrangement joins TRBV13 to TRBJ2-7; 13 bases fit TRBD2. The germline gives CDR1 PRHDT, CDR2 FYEKMQ (reference sequence). J gave up 7 bases and V 6 bases, and 15 bases lay outside the gene matches. CDR3 length: 17 amino acids. In DNA, the CDR3 is TGTGCCAGCAGTCTTGACCCCCGCGGACTAGCGGGAGTTGAGCAGTACTTC. It codes for CASSLDPRGLAGVEQYF.

This rearrangement joins TRBV5-6 to TRBJ2-2, with unresolved D. The CDR3 is 15 amino acids. CDR1 and CDR2 from the germline V gene are SGHDT and YYEEEE. V was clipped by 4 bases and J by 0 bases, with 10 bases between them. The CDR3: CASSPALPNTGELFF. The CDR3 region has the DNA TGTGCCAGCAGCCCGGCACTGCCGAACACCGGGGAGCTGTTTTTT.

As concerns this clone: Other nucleotide sequences from this sample produce the same CDR3. This chain links TRBV5-4 with TRBJ2-5; D perhaps matches TRBD1 (6 bases). This CDR3 spans 14 amino acids. The germline gives CDR1 SGHNT, CDR2 YYREEE (reference sequence). Trimming removed 4 bases at V and 1 base at J, with 11 bases between. The CDR3 is CASSLVGGQETQYF. The CDR3 DNA follows: TGTGCCAGCAGCCTGGTAGGGGGCCAAGAGACCCAGTACTTC.

This chain uses TRBV5-8 with TRBJ1-6; perhaps TRBD1 as D (5 bases). Germline V CDR1 and CDR2: SGHTS, YDEGEE. V lost 4 bases to trimming and J lost 6 bases, with 14 bases between them. CDR3 length equals 15 residues. The CDR3 region has the DNA TGTGCCAGCAGCCTACCCGGGGGGGGTAATTCACCCCTCCACTTT. Encoded protein: CASSLPGGGNSPLHF.

This chain connects TRBV13 to TRBJ1-1, with TRBD1 identical over 7 bases. The CDR3 is 15 amino acids. V dropped 5 bases and J dropped 1; count of bases not matched to a gene: 7. Looked up from germline, CDR1 is PRHDT and CDR2 is FYEKMQ (reference sequence). Here the CDR3 DNA reads TGTGCCAGCAGCCCACAGGGGTGGAAGAACACTGAAGCTTTCTTT. Its protein is CASSPQGWKNTEAFF.

This clone was seen once. CDR3 loop: CAWSPDYGYTF. Written as DNA, the CDR3 is TGTGCCTGGAGTCCAGACTATGGCTACACCTTC. V is TRBV30 and J is TRBJ1-2; D call uncertain. Germline-derived CDR1 and CDR2 are GTSNPN and SVGIG (reference sequence). V was clipped by 2 bases and J by 3 bases, with 4 bases between them. This CDR3 region has 11 residues.

This clone was recorded only once. The V and J genes are TRBV6-1 and TRBJ2-7; TRBD1 matches 9 bases. This CDR3 spans 16 amino acids. With 1 base clipped from V and 0 bases from J, the junction kept 4 bases outside the gene matches. Per the germline V gene, CDR1 is MNHNS and CDR2 is SASEGT. This CDR3 reads CASSEDPDRGSYEQYF. In DNA form, the CDR3 reads TGTGCCAGCAGTGAAGACCCGGACAGGGGCTCCTACGAGCAGTACTTC.

The chain has TRBV10-2 and TRBJ1-2; D not resolved. Trimming took off 3 bases at V and 7 bases at J, with 12 bases between the two ends. The CDR3 is 13 residues long. Per germline, CDR1 WSHSY and CDR2 SAAADI. CDR3 loop: CASSEGPGGGYTF. In DNA, the CDR3 is TGCGCCAGCAGTGAAGGTCCGGGAGGTGGCTACACCTTC.

The V call is TRBV6-6, the J call TRBJ2-1; D is undetermined. CDR1 is MNHNY and CDR2 is SVGAGI in the germline V gene (reference sequence). Trimming took 2 bases from V and 7 from J, leaving 6 bases between them. The CDR3 is 12 residues long. In DNA form, the CDR3 reads TGTGCCAGCAGTTACGGTAGGAATGAGCAGTTCTTC. It encodes CASSYGRNEQFF.

This rearrangement joins TRBV4-1 to TRBJ1-3; D gene ambiguous. Between the trimmed V and J ends, which lost 1 base and 7 bases, there was a span of 14 bases. This CDR3 region has 15 residues. Looked up from germline, CDR1 is MGHRA and CDR2 is YSYEKL. The CDR3 reads CASSQVSYWRNTIYF. CDR3 nucleotide sequence: TGCGCCAGCAGCCAAGTCAGCTACTGGAGGAACACCATATATTTT.

V and J are TRBV28 and TRBJ1-3, with D maybe TRBD1 (5 bases). V lost 4 bases, J lost 0 bases, and 7 bases lay in between. The CDR3 has 14 amino acids. CDR1 and CDR2 from the germline V gene are MDHEN and SYDVKM. The CDR3, as DNA: TGTGCCAGCAGTTGGGGCGGCTCTGGAAACACCATATATTTT. As protein: CASSWGGSGNTIYF.

The chain carries TRBV5-6 and TRBJ2-5; D possibly uses TRBD1 or TRBD2 (5 bases each). The CDR3 contains 16 residues. Germline lookup yields CDR1 SGHDT and CDR2 YYEEEE. The V and J ends lost 2 bases and 2 bases respectively, with 16 bases between them. DNA of the CDR3: TGTGCCAGCAGCTTTGATCCCGGGACCATGCAAGAGACCCAGTACTTC. This sequence encodes CASSFDPGTMQETQYF.

This chain connects TRBV6-1 to TRBJ1-6; 9 nucleotides match TRBD1. The V segment lost 4 bases and the J segment 3 bases; nucleotides outside the gene matches: 10. This CDR3 is built from 18 residues. The germline V gene encodes CDR1 MNHNS and CDR2 SASEGT. The CDR3 region has the DNA TGTGCCAGCAGTGCCGGGACAGGGTATGCATACTATAATTCACCCCTCCACTTT. Residues: CASSAGTGYAYYNSPLHF.